This TCR beta chain was retrieved from a study of shared clonotypes between healthy human individuals. This clone was recorded once. Its antigen remains unidentified. General observations from the study: In having few donors, the study represented limited genetic and exposure-history diversity. Sorted-subset sequencing was shown by rarefaction to be incomplete despite large depth.

Method: immunoSEQ multiplex PCR; TCRdb's copy keeps in-frame clones and lacks some. Found here are about 2.5 million clones, 85% to 95% of them singletons; the top ten hold 0.37%. V lost 3 bases to trimming and J lost 3 bases, with 16 bases between them. The CDR3 covers 16 residues. Germline assignment: CDR1 MGHDK and CDR2 SYGVNS. Recent vaccinations or acute infections were absent in the healthy HIV-negative adult donors. The receptor was derived from a man in his late teens or twenties in good health. Some clones in this sample may be carry-over from other donors' samples. The chain carries TRBV25-1 and TRBJ2-3; D is perhaps TRBD1 or TRBD2 (5 bases each). The specimen was naive CD4+ T cells from PBMCs. Subset: CD45RA+ positively selected. CDR3 DNA: TGTGCCAGCAGTGACCCACTAGGGGTGGGTACAGATACGCAGTATTTT. It encodes CASSDPLGVGTDTQYF.